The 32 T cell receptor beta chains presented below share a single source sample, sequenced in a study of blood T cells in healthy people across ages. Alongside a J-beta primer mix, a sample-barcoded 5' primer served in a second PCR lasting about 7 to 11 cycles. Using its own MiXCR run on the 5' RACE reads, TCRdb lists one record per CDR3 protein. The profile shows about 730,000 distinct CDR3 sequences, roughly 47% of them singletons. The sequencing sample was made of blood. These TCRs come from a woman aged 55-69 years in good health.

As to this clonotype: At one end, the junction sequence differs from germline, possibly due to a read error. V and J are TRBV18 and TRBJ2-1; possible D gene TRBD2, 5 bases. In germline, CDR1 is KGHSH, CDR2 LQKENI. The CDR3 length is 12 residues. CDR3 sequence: CASAPQEDEQFF. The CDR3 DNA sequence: TGTGCCAGCGCACCCCAGGAGGATGAGCAGTTCTTC.

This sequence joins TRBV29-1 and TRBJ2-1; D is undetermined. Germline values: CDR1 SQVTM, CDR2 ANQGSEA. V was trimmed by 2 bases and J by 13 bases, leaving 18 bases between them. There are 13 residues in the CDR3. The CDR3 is CSVETIVQETQFF. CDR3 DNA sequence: TGCAGCGTTGAAACTATAGTTCAAGAGACCCAGTTCTTC.

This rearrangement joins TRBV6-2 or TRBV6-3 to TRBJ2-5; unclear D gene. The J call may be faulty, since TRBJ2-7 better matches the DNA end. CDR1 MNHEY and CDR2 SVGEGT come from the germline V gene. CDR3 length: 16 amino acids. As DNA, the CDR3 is TGTGCCAGCAGTTACTCGATGGCCTCTGTTGGCTACGAGCAGTACTTC. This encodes CASSYSMASVGYEQYF.

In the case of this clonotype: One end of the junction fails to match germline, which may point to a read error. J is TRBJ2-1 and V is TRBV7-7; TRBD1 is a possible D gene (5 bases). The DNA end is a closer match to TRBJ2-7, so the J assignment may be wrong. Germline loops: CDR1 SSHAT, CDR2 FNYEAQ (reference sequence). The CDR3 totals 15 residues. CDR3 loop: CASSPVQGSYNEQYF. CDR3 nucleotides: TGTGCTAGCAGCCCGGTTCAGGGCAGCTACAATGAGCAGTACTTC.

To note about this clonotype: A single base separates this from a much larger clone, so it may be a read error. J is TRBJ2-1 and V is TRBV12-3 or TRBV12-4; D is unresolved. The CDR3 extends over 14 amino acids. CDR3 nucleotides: TGTGCCAGCAGTTTAGGCCTAGTAATCAATGAGCAGGTCTTC. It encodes CASSLGLVINEQVF.

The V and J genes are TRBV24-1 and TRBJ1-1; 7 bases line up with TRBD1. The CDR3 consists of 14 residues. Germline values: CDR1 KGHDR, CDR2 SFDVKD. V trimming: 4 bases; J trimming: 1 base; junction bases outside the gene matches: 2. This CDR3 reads CATSETGRNTEAFF. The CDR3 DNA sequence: TGTGCCACCAGTGAGACAGGGAGGAACACTGAAGCTTTCTTT.

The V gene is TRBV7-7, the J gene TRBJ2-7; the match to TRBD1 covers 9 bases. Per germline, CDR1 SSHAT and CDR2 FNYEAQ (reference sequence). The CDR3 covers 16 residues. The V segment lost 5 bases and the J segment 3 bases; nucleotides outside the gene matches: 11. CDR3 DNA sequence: TGTGCCAGCAGCCCGTTCGCGGGACAGGGCCTCTACGAGCAGTACTTC. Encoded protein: CASSPFAGQGLYEQYF. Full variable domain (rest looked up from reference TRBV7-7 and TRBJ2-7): GAGVSQSPRYKVTKRGQDVTLRCDPISSHATLYWYQQALGQGPEFLTYFNYEAQPDKSGLPSDRFSAERPEGSISTLTIQRTEQRDSAMYRCASSPFAGQGLYEQYFGPGTRLTVT.

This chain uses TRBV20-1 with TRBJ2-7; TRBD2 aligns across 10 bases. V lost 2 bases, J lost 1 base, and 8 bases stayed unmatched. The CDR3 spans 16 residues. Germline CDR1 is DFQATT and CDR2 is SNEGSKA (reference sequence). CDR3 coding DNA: TGCAGTGCTAGAAGGTTTGGACTAGCGGAGTCCTACGAGCAGTACTTC. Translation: CSARRFGLAESYEQYF.

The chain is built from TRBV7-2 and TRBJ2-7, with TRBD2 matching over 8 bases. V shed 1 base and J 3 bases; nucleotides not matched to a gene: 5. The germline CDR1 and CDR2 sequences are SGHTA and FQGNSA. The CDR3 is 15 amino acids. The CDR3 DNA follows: TGTGCCAGCAGCTTAGTGGTTGCGGGGGGCTACGAGCAGTACTTC. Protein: CASSLVVAGGYEQYF.

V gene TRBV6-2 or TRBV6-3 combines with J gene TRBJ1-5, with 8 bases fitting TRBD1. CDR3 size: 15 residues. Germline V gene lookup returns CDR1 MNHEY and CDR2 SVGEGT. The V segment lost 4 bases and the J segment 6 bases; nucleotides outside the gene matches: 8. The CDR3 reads CASSFRTGMTQPQHF. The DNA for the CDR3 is TGTGCCAGCAGTTTCCGGACAGGGATGACTCAGCCCCAGCATTTT.

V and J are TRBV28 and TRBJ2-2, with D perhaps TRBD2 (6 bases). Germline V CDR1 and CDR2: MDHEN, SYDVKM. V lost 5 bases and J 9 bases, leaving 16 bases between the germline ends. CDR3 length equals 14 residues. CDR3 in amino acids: CASSVEGLGRELFF. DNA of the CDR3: TGTGCCAGCAGTGTGGAGGGGCTGGGGAGGGAGCTGTTTTTT.

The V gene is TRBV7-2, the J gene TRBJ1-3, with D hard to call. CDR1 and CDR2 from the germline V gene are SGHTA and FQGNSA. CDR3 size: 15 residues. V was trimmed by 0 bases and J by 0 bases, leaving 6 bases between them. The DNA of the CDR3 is TGTGCCAGCAGCTTAGCTAGGGTCTCTGGAAACACCATATATTTT. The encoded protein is CASSLARVSGNTIYF.

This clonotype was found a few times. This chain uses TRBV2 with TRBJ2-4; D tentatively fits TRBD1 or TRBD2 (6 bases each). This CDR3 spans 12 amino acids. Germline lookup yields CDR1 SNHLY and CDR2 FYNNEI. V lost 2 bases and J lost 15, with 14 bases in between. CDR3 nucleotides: TGTGCCAGCAGTGAATCCGGGGGCTTAACGTACTTC. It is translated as CASSESGGLTYF. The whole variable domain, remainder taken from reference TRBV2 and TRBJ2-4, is EPEVTQTPSHQVTQMGQEVILRCVPISNHLYFYWYRQILGQKVEFLVSFYNNEISEKSEIFDDQFSVERPDGSNFTLKIRSTKLEDSAMYFCASSESGGLTYFGAGTRLSVL.

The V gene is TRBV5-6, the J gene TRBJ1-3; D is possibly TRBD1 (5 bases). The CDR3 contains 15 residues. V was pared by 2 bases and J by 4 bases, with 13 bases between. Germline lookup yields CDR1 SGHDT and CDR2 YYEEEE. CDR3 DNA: TGTGCCAGCAGCTTTCGGCCAGGGTCCGGAAACACCATATATTTT. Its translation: CASSFRPGSGNTIYF.

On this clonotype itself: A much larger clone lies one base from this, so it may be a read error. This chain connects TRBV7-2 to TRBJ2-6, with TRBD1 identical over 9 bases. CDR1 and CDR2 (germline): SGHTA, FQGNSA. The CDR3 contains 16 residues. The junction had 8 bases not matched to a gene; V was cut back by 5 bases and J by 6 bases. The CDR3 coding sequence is TGTGCCAGCAGCGGACAGGGGACGAATACGGCCAACGTCCTGACTTTC. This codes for CASSGQGTNTANVLTF.

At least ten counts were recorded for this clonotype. CDR3: CASSQDPSWEQYF. The CDR3 nucleotides read TGTGCCAGCAGCCAAGACCCTAGCTGGGAGCAGTACTTC. The chain joins TRBV3-1 to TRBJ2-7, with D tentatively TRBD2 (5 bases). This CDR3 spans 13 amino acids. The V gene's germline CDR1 is LGHDT and CDR2 YNNKEL (reference sequence). With 0 bases removed from V and 7 bases from J, the gap between germline ends came to 10 bases.

The CDR3 nucleotides read TGTGCCAGCAGCCAACTCCATTACAATGAGCAGTACTTC. As protein: CASSQLHYNEQYF. V usage is TRBV3-1 and J usage is TRBJ2-5, with no clear D. This CDR3 comprises 13 residues. V gave up 2 bases and J gave up 11 bases, with 15 bases separating them. In germline, CDR1 is LGHDT, CDR2 YNNKEL (reference sequence).

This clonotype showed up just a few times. The DNA of the CDR3 is TGTGCCAGCCGCCGGGACAGGGATCTTTCACCCCTCCACTTT. This translates into CASRRDRDLSPLHF. This chain links TRBV6-5 with TRBJ1-6, with TRBD1 matching 9 bases. V shed 8 bases and J 9 bases; nucleotides not matched to a gene: 8. The length of the CDR3 is 14 residues. CDR1 is MNHEY and CDR2 is SVGAGI in the germline V gene.

CDR3 sequence: CASSGAGAPTGELFF. The CDR3 DNA is TGTGCCAGCAGTGGGGCGGGGGCCCCGACCGGGGAGCTGTTTTTT. J is TRBJ2-2 and V is TRBV2; D may be TRBD2 (7 bases). Trimming pared 4 bases from V and 5 bases from J, leaving 14 bases between. Germline V CDR1 and CDR2: SNHLY, FYNNEI. The CDR3 loop spans 15 amino acids.

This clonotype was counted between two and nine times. The CDR3: CASSLTSGENTGELFF. CDR3 nucleotide sequence: TGCGCCAGCAGCTTGACTAGCGGGGAGAACACCGGGGAGCTGTTTTTT. The chain joins TRBV5-1 to TRBJ2-2; 10 nucleotides line up with TRBD2. The CDR3 extends over 16 amino acids. The junction had 1 base not matched to a gene; V was cut back by 1 base and J by 1 base. Germline V gene sequence: CDR1 SGHRS, CDR2 YFSETQ.

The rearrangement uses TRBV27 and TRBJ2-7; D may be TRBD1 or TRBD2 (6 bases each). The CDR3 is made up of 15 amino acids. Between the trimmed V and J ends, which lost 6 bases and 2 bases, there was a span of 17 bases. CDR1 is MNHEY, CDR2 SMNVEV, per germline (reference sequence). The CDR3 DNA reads TGTGCCAGCAGCATGGGCCCTCGGGGGCCCTACGAGCAGTACTTC. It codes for CASSMGPRGPYEQYF.

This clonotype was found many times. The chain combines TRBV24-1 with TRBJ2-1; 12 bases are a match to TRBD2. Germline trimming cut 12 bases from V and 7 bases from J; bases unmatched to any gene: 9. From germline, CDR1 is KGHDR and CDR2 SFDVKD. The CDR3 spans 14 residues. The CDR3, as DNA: TGTGCCCCCCAGACTAGCGGGGGAGAGAATGAGCAGTTCTTC. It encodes CAPQTSGGENEQFF.

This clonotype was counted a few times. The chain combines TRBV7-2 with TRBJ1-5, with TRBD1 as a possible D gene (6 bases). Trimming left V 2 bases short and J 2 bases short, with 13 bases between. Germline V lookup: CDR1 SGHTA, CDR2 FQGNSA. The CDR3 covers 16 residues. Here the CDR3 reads CASSLNRVLGNQPQHF. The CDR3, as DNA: TGTGCCAGCAGCTTAAACAGGGTTCTAGGCAATCAGCCCCAGCATTTT.

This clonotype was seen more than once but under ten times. CDR3 DNA sequence: TGTGCCACCAGTGATTCAGCGTGGGGCGGCGAGACCCAGTACTTC. Translated, it gives CATSDSAWGGETQYF. The chain recombines TRBV24-1 with TRBJ2-5, with D perhaps matching TRBD1 (5 bases). V dropped 2 bases and J dropped 5 bases, with 14 bases sitting between them. The germline V gene encodes CDR1 KGHDR and CDR2 SFDVKD. The length of the CDR3 is 15 residues.

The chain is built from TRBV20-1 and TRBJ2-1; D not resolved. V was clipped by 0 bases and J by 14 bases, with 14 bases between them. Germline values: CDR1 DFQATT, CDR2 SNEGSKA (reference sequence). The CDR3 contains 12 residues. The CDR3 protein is CSARESEAKEFF. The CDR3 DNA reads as TGCAGTGCTAGAGAATCCGAGGCTAAAGAGTTCTTC.

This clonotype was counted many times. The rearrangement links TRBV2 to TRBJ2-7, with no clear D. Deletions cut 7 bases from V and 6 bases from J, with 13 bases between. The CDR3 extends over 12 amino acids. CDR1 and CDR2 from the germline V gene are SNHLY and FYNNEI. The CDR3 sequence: CASTLVSGEQYF. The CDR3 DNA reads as TGTGCCAGCACCCTGGTGTCTGGCGAGCAGTACTTC.

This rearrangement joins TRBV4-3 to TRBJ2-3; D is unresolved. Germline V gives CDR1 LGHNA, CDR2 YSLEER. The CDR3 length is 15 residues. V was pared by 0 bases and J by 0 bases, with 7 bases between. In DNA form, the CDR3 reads TGCGCCAGCAGCCAAGACTGCGGTAGCACAGATACGCAGTATTTT. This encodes CASSQDCGSTDTQYF.

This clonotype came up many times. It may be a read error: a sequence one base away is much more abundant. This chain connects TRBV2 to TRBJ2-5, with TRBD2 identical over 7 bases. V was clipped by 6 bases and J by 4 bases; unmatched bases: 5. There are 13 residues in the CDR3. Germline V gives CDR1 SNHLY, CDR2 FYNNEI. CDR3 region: CASRGLVRETQYF. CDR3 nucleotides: TGTGCCAGCAGAGGACTAGTCCGAGAGACCCAGTACTTC.

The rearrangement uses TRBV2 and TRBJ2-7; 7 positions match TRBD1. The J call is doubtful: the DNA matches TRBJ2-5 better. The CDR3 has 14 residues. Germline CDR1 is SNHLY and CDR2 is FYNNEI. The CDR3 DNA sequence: TGTGCCAGCGTACCCCGGACAGGCCAAGAGACCCAGTACTTC. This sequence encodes CASVPRTGQETQYF.

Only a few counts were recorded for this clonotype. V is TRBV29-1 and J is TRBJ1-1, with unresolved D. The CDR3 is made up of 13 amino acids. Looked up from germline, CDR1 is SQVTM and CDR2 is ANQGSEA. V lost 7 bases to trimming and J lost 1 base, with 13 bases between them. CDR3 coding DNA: TGCAGCGGCCTCAAGGCGTGGAACACTGAAGCTTTCTTT. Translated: CSGLKAWNTEAFF.

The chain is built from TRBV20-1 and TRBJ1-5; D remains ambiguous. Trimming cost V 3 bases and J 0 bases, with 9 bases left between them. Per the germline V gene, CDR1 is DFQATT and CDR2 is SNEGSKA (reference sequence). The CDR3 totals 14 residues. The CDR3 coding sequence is TGCAGTGCTAGGAAAGGTGATAGCAATCAGCCCCAGCATTTT. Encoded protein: CSARKGDSNQPQHF.

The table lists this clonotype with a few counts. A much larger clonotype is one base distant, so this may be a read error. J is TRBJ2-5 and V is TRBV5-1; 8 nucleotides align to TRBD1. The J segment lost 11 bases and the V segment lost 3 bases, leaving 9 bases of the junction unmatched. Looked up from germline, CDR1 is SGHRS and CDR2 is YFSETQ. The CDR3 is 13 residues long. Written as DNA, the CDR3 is TGCGCCAGCAGCTCAGGACAGGGCAATGAGCAGTACTTC. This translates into CASSSGQGNEQYF.